The 8 T cell receptor beta chains reported below all come from one sample, sequenced in a study of blood T cell repertoires in COVID-19 (TCRdb year 2020). Library preparation used the immunoSEQ multiplex PCR assay. Drawn from immuneACCESS, this table holds only the in-frame rearrangements with V and J called that TCRdb kept. Clones are partly lost; checked studies trace under half to an unresolved V gene and leave the rest unexplained. Here the sample has 30,000 or so clones; 84% occur a single time. The ten largest account for more than 9.5% of the sample. Sequencing input: peripheral blood. The origin of the receptors is an elderly man with active COVID-19.

This clone appeared once. The chain couples TRBV30 to TRBJ1-2; TRBD1 agrees at 11 bases. The CDR3 contains 13 residues. Germline V gene lookup returns CDR1 GTSNPN and CDR2 SVGIG (reference sequence). The CDR3 spells CAGTRDRGYGYTF. The DNA of the CDR3 is TGTGCTGGGACCAGGGACAGGGGGTATGGCTACACCTTC.

The chain is built from TRBV27 and TRBJ2-7; D possibly corresponds to TRBD1 (6 bases). The germline V gene encodes CDR1 MNHEY and CDR2 SMNVEV (reference sequence). Trimming took off 8 bases at V and 1 base at J, with 15 bases between the two ends. This CDR3 has 14 amino acids. The CDR3 is CASGRDTYSYEQYF. The CDR3 nucleotides read TGTGCCAGCGGCCGGGACACCTATTCCTACGAGCAGTACTTC.

The genes are TRBV4-2 and TRBJ2-3; TRBD2 aligns across 15 bases. This CDR3 has 17 amino acids. V lost 3 bases and J lost 5; bases outside the gene matches: 6. CDR1 is LGHNA and CDR2 is YNFKEQ in the germline V gene. CDR3 nucleotides: TGTGCCAGCAGCCAGGGGACTAGCGGGGGGATTAAAGATACGCAGTATTTT. It codes for CASSQGTSGGIKDTQYF.

The V gene is TRBV12-3 or TRBV12-4, the J gene TRBJ1-1; D is unresolved. The CDR3 has 12 residues. V lost 2 bases and J lost 8, with 9 bases in between. The CDR3 sequence: CASSLPPREAFF. The CDR3 DNA reads as TGTGCCAGCAGTTTACCCCCCAGAGAAGCTTTCTTT.

V is TRBV6-2 or TRBV6-3 and J is TRBJ2-2; TRBD2 aligns across 9 bases. Germline V gene sequence: CDR1 MNHEY, CDR2 SVGEGT. The length of the CDR3 is 16 residues. After removal of 6 bases from V and 5 bases from J, the junction contained 10 bases not matched to a gene. CDR3 DNA sequence: TGTGCCAGCAGCAAACCGCCGGGACTAGCTACCGGGGAGCTGTTTTTT. The encoded protein is CASSKPPGLATGELFF.

The rearrangement joins TRBV18 to TRBJ1-1; weak D call: TRBD1 (6 bases). Trimming left V 3 bases short and J 1 base short, with 12 bases between. There are 15 residues in the CDR3. Germline V lookup: CDR1 KGHSH, CDR2 LQKENI. The CDR3 loop reads CASSPPGHQNTEAFF. Here the CDR3 DNA reads TGTGCCAGCTCACCGCCGGGACACCAGAACACTGAAGCTTTCTTT.

V is TRBV27 and J is TRBJ2-5; perhaps TRBD1 as D (6 bases). Trimming removed 3 bases at V and 4 bases at J, with 9 bases between. Germline V gives CDR1 MNHEY, CDR2 SMNVEV (reference sequence). This CDR3 is 13 amino acids long. This chain's CDR3 is CASSFSGAETQYF. The DNA of the CDR3 is TGTGCCAGCAGTTTTTCAGGGGCAGAGACCCAGTACTTC.

The chain employs TRBV6-6 and TRBJ1-4; D is undetermined. Trimming removed 7 bases from V and 4 bases from J, with 4 bases in between. The CDR3 has 11 residues. Germline V gives CDR1 MNHNY, CDR2 SVGAGI (reference sequence). This CDR3 is CASIYNEKLFF. The CDR3 region has the DNA TGTGCCAGCATCTATAATGAAAAACTGTTTTTT.